This T cell receptor (beta chain) was obtained from a study of human thymus T cells. Study results and caveats: Blood and thymic repertoires both appeared biased in V and J gene usage.

Thymic resections from corrective heart surgery supplied the tissue. The assay was immunoSEQ multiplex PCR, and TCRdb's table has in-frame clones only and misses some. This table has roughly 130,000 clones, around 96% appearing once. This CDR3 is built from 15 residues. CDR1 MNHEY and CDR2 SVGAGI come from the germline V gene. With V trimmed by 6 bases and J by 1 base, 3 bases remained unmatched. Remarks on this clone: Its antigen is unidentified.

The gene calls are TRBV6-5 and TRBJ2-3, with TRBD2 matching over 11 bases. The sequenced sample consisted of thymus tissue. This sequence was found in a boy under two years old with a congenital heart defect but otherwise immunologically healthy. The CDR3 coding sequence is TGTGCCAGCAGAAAGGGACTAGCGGGCACAGATACGCAGTATTTT. Amino acid sequence: CASRKGLAGTDTQYF.